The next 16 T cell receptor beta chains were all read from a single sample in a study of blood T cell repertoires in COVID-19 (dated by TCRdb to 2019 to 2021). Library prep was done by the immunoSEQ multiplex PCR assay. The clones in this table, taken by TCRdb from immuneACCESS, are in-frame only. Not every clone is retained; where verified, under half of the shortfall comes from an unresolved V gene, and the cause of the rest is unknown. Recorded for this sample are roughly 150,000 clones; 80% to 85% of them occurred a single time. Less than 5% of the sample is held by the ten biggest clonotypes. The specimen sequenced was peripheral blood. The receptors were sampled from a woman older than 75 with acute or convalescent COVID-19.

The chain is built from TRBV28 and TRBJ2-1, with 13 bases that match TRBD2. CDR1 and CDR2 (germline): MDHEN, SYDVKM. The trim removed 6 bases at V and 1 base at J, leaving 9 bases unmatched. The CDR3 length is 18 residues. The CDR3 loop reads CASRPPGLAGYSYNEQFF. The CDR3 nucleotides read TGTGCCAGCAGGCCACCGGGACTAGCGGGATATTCCTACAATGAGCAGTTCTTC.

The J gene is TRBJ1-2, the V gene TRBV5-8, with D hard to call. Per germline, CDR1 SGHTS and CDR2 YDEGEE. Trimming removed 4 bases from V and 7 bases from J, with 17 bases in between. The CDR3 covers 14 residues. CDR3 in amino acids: CASSRRQPGSGYTF. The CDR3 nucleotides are TGTGCCAGCAGCCGGCGGCAGCCGGGGTCTGGCTACACCTTC.

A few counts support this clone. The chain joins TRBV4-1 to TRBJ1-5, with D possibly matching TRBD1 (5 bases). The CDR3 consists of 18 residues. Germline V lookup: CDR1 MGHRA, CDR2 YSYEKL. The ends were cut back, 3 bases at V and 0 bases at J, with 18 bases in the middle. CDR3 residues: CASSHGGIGIYSNQPQHF. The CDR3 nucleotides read TGCGCCAGCAGCCACGGGGGAATCGGTATATATAGCAATCAGCCCCAGCATTTT.

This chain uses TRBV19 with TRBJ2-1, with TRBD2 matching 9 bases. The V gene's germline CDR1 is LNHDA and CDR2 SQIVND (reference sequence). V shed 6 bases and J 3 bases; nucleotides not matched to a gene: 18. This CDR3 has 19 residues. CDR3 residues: CASSRGLARVRRFYNEQFF. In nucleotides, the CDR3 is TGTGCCAGTAGCAGAGGACTAGCGCGGGTTAGGCGTTTCTACAATGAGCAGTTCTTC. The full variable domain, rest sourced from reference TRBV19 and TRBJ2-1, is DGGITQSPKYLFRKEGQNVTLSCEQNLNHDAMYWYRQDPGQGLRLIYYSQIVNDFQKGDIAEGYSVSREKKESFPLTVTSAQKNPTAFYLCASSRGLARVRRFYNEQFFGPGTRLTVL.

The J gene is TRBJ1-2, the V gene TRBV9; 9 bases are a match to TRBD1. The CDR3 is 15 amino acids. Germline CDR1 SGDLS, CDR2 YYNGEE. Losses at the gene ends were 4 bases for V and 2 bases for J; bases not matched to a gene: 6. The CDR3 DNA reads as TGTGCCAGCAGCCTTTACAGGGGGCAGAACTATGGCTACACCTTC. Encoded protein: CASSLYRGQNYGYTF.

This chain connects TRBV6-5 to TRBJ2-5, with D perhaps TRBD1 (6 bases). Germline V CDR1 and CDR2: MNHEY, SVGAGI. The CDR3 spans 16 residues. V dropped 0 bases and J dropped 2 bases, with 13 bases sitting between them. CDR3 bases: TGTGCCAGCAGTTACTCGGTGTACAGGGCGCAAGAGACCCAGTACTTC. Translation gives CASSYSVYRAQETQYF.

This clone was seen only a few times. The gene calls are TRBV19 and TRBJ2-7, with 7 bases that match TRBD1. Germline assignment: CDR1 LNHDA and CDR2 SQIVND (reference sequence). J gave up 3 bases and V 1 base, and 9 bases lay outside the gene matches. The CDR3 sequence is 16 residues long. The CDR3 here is CASSIGRGRTFYEQYF. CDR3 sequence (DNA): TGTGCCAGTAGTATAGGAAGGGGGCGAACTTTCTACGAGCAGTACTTC.

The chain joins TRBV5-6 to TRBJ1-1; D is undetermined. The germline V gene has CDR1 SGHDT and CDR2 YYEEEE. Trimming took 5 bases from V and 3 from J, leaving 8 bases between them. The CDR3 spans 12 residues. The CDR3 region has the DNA TGTGCCAGCAGTTACGGGGACACTGAAGCTTTCTTT. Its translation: CASSYGDTEAFF.

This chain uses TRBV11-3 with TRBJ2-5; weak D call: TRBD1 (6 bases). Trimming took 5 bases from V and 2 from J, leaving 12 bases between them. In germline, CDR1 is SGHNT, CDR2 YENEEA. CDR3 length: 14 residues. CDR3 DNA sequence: TGTGCCAGCAGCCAAGGACAGACGCAAGAGACCCAGTACTTC. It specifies CASSQGQTQETQYF.

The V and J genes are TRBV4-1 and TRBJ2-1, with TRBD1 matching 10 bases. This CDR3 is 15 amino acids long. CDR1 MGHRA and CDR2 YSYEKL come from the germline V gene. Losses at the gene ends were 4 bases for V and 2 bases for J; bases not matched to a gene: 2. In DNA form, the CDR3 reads TGCGCCAGCAGCCTAGGACAGGGGGCCTACAATGAGCAGTTCTTC. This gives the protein CASSLGQGAYNEQFF.

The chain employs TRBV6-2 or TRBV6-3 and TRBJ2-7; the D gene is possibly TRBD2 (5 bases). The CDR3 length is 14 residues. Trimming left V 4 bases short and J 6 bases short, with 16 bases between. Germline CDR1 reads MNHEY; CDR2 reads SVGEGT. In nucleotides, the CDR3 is TGTGCCAGCAGTTTCGTGCGTAGAGCGGCCGAGCAGTACTTC. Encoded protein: CASSFVRRAAEQYF.

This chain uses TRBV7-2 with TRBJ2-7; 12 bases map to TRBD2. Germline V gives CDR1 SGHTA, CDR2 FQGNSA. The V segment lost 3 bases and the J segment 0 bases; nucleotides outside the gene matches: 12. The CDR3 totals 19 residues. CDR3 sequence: CASSLILGTSGSSSYEQYF. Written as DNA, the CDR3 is TGTGCCAGCAGCTTGATTCTCGGGACTAGCGGGTCGAGCTCCTACGAGCAGTACTTC.

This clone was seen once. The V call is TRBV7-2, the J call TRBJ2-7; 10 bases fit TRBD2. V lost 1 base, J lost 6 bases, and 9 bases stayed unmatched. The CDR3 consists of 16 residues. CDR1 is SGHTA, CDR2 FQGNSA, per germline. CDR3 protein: CASSLGLGLASAEQYF. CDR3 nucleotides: TGTGCCAGCAGCTTAGGGCTGGGACTAGCGTCGGCCGAGCAGTACTTC. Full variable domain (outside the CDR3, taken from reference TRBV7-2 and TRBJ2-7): GAGVSQSPSNKVTEKGKDVELRCDPISGHTALYWYRQSLGQGLEFLIYFQGNSAPDKSGLPSDRFSAERTGGSVSTLTIQRTQQEDSAVYLCASSLGLGLASAEQYFGPGTRLTVT.

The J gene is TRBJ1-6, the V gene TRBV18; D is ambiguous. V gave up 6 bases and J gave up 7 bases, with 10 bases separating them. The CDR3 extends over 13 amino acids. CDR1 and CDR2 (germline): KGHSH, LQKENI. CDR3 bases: TGTGCCAGCTCGCAATCAGAAAATTCACCCCTCCACTTT. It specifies CASSQSENSPLHF.

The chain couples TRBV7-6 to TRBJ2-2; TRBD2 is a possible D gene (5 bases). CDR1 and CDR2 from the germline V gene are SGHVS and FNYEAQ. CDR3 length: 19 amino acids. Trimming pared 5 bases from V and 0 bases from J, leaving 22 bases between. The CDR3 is CASSNPPLDFASNTGELFF. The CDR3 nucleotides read TGTGCCAGCAGCAATCCTCCTTTGGACTTTGCCTCGAACACCGGGGAGCTGTTTTTT. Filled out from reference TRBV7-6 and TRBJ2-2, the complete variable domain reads GAGVSQSPRYKVTKRGQDVALRCDPISGHVSLYWYRQALGQGPEFLTYFNYEAQQDKSGLPNDRFSAERPEGSISTLTIQRTEQRDSAMYRCASSNPPLDFASNTGELFFGEGSRLTVL.

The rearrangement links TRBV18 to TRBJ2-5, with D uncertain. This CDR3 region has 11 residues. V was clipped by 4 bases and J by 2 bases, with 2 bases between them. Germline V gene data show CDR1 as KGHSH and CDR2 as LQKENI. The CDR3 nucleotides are TGTGCCAGCTCACTACAAGAGACCCAGTACTTC. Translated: CASSLQETQYF.